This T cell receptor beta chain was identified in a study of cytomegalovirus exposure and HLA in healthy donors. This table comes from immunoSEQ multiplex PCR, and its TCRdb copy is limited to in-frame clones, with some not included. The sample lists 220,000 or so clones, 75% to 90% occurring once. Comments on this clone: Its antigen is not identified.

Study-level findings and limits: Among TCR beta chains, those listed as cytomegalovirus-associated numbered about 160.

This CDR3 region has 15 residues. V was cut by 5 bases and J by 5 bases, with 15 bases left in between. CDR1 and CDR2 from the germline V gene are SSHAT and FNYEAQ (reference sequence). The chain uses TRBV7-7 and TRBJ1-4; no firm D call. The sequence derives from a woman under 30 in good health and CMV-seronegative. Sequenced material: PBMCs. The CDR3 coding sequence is TGTGCCAGCAGCCGAGGACTAAACGGGAATGAAAAACTGTTTTTT. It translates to CASSRGLNGNEKLFF.